This T cell receptor beta chain originates from a study of blood T cell repertoires in COVID-19. Study at large: The United States, Italy and Spain supplied acute and convalescent COVID-19 samples.

Original methodology: Nucleated cell number was recorded as an estimate derived from reference gene primer amplification. Repertoires were generated with immunoSEQ multiplex PCR, while TCRdb's copy carries only in-frame clones and drops some. The DNA gave D and trimming, while V, J and clone size come from that table. The sample records about 130,000 clones, roughly 84% being singletons. Germline loops: CDR1 SGHRS, CDR2 YFSETQ. Losses at the gene ends were 3 bases for V and 1 base for J; bases not matched to a gene: 2. This CDR3 has 15 amino acids. J is TRBJ2-5 and V is TRBV5-1; 11 bases match TRBD2. Material: peripheral blood. The clonotype originates from a woman aged 25-40 years who had recovered from COVID-19. CDR3 nucleotides: TGCGCCAGCAGCTACCTAGCGGGGGGCCAAGAGACCCAGTACTTC. Encoded protein: CASSYLAGGQETQYF.